The entry that follows covers one TCR beta chain sequence. The CDR3 spans 16 residues. The V gene lost 5 bases and the J gene lost 5 bases, with 19 bases spanning the gap. Looked up from germline, CDR1 is SGHTA and CDR2 is FQGNSA. The sample originates from a study of cytomegalovirus exposure and HLA in healthy donors. PCR involved 60 Vbeta and 13 Jbeta primers. TCRdb's copy holds only in-frame clones and misses some; the assay was immunoSEQ multiplex PCR. The sample lists fewer than 250,000 clones, about four fifths occurring once. The sample comprised PBMCs. The source is a man aged 18 to 35 in good health and CMV-seronegative. The chain recombines TRBV7-2 with TRBJ2-1, with D perhaps matching TRBD2 (6 bases). The CDR3 DNA sequence: TGTGCCAGCAGCCGATCCCGCGGGACGTTGAACAATGAGCAGTTCTTC. Residues: CASSRSRGTLNNEQFF.